This T cell receptor (beta chain) was recorded in a study of beta chain features in type 1 diabetes. The CDR3 consists of 13 residues. Germline values: CDR1 SGHNT, CDR2 YYREEE (reference sequence). V was shortened by 2 bases and J by 10 bases, with 13 bases between the two germline ends. This clone has just a few counts. Antigen unknown. Study conclusions and caveats: The naive, central memory and Treg TCRB repertoires looked more alike in patients than they did in healthy donors. Moderate but significant shortening of TCRB CDR3s was recorded in all four CD4+ subsets from Type 1 diabetes patients.

The isolated RNA, all of it, was reverse transcribed, so expressed TCRB transcripts were what got sequenced. Assay: immunoSEQ multiplex PCR; the TCRdb copy retains only in-frame clones and omits some. This sample carries over 120,000 clones, approximately 13% of them seen once, and the ten largest clones take less than 1.5%. This TCR came from a man aged 18 to 29 with type 1 diabetes. The gene calls are TRBV5-4 and TRBJ2-1, with no clear D. Sample: central memory CD4+ T cells from blood. The CDR3 spells CASSLVGSREQFF. As DNA, the CDR3 is TGTGCCAGCAGCTTAGTAGGGTCACGGGAGCAGTTCTTC.